The 2 T cell receptor beta chains below were found in one sample sequenced in a study of response to subunit inactivated influenza vaccine. Each CDR3 protein gets one entry after TCRdb re-called the RT-PCR reads with MiXCR. The sample comprises around 530,000 distinct CDR3 sequences, 12% of which are singletons, and roughly 10% rests with the top ten. Specimen: PBMCs from blood, collected on the day of vaccination. Every receptor here comes from a man over 45 who received an inactivated influenza vaccine.

There are many counts of this clonotype. This rearrangement joins TRBV2 to TRBJ2-1; the match to TRBD2 covers 12 bases. Germline CDR1 is SNHLY and CDR2 is FYNNEI. Losses at the gene ends were 1 base for V and 4 bases for J; bases not matched to a gene: 14. The CDR3 is 20 amino acids. DNA for the CDR3: TGTGCCAGCAGTGAAGGGGGTTCTAGCGGGGGGGCCCCTCTTTACAATGAGCAGTTCTTC. The encoded protein is CASSEGGSSGGAPLYNEQFF.

J is TRBJ2-2 and V is TRBV5-1; 7 nucleotides match TRBD1. V lost 3 bases and J lost 6; bases outside the gene matches: 5. Germline V gene sequence: CDR1 SGHRS, CDR2 YFSETQ. The CDR3 has 14 residues. CDR3 nucleotides: TGCGCCAGCAGCTCGTACAGGGGTCCCGGGGAGCTGTTTTTT. Residues: CASSSYRGPGELFF.